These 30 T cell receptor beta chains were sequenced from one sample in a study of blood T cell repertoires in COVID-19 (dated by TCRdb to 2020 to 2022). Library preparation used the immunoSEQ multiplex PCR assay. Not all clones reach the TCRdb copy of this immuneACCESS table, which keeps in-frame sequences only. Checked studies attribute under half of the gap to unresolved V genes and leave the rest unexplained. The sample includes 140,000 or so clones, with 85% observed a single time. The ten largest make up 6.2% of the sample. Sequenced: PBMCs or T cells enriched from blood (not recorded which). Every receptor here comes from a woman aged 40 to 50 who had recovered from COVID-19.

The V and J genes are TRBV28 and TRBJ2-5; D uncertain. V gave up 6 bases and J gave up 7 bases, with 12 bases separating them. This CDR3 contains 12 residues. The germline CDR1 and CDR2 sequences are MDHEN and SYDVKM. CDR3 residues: CASSMRAATQYF. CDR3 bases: TGTGCCAGCAGCATGAGAGCCGCGACCCAGTACTTC.

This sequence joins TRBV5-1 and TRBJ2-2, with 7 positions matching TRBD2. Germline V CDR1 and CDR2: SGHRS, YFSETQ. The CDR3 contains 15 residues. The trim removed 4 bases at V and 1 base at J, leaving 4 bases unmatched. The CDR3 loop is CASSQAGRNTGELFF. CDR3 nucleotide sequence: TGCGCCAGCAGCCAAGCGGGAAGGAACACCGGGGAGCTGTTTTTT. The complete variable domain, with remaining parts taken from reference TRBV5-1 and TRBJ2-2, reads KAGVTQTPRYLIKTRGQQVTLSCSPISGHRSVSWYQQTPGQGLQFLFEYFSETQRNKGNFPGRFSGRQFSNSRSEMNVSTLELGDSALYLCASSQAGRNTGELFFGEGSRLTVL.

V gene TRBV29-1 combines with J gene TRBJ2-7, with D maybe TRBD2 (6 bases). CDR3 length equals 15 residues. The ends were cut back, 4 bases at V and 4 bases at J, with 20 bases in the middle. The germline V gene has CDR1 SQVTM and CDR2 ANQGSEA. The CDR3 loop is CSVGSGATISYEQYF. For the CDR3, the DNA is TGCAGCGTTGGATCGGGAGCCACCATTTCGTACGAGCAGTACTTC.

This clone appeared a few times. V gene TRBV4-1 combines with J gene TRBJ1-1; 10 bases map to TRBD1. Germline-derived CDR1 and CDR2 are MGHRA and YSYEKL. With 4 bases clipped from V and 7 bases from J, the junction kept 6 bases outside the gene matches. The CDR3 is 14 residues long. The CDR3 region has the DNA TGCGCCAGCAGCCTCCGACAGGGGGCTGGTGAAGCTTTCTTT. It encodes CASSLRQGAGEAFF.

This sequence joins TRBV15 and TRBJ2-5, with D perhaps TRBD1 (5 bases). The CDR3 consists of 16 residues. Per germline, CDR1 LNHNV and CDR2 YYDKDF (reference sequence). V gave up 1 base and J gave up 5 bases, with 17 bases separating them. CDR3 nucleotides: TGTGCCACCAGCAGAGCCGGCGGCATAGGGGCGGAGACCCAGTACTTC. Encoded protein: CATSRAGGIGAETQYF.

The CDR3 DNA reads as TGTGCCAGCAGCTCTACAGGGAGCTCCTACAATGAGCAGTTCTTC. Translated, it gives CASSSTGSSYNEQFF. The chain is built from TRBV7-3 and TRBJ2-1; tentative D call: TRBD1 (6 bases). The length of the CDR3 is 15 residues. The germline V gene encodes CDR1 SGHTA and CDR2 FQGTGA. The germline V and J ends were trimmed by 4 bases and 0 bases, with 10 bases remaining between them.

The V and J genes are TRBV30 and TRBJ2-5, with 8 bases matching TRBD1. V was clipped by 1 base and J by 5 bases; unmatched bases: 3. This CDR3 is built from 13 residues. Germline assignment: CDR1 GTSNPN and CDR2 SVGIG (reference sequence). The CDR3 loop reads CAWSEDRVETQYF. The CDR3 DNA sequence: TGTGCCTGGAGTGAGGACAGGGTTGAGACCCAGTACTTC.

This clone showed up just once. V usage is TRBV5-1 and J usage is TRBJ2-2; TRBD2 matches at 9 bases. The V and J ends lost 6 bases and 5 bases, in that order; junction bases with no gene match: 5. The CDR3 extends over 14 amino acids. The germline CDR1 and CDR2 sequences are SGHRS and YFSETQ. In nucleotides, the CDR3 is TGCGCCAGCACGGCGGGAGGGACAACCGGGGAGCTGTTTTTT. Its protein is CASTAGGTTGELFF.

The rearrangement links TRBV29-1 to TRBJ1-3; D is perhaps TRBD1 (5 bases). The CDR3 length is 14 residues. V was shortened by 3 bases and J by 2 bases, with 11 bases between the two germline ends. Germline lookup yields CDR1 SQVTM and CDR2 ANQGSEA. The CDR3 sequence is CSVDDSITGNTIYF. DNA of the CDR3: TGCAGCGTTGATGACAGCATCACTGGAAACACCATATATTTT.

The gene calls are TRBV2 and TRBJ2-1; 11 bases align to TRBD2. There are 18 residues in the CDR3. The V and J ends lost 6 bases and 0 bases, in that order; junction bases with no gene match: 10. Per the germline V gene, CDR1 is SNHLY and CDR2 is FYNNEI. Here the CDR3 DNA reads TGTGCCAGCAGCATACTAGCGGGGGTTTCCAGCTCCTACAATGAGCAGTTCTTC. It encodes CASSILAGVSSSYNEQFF.

This CDR3 reads CASSLDRGSDEQYF. CDR3 DNA sequence: TGTGCCAGCAGCCTCGACAGGGGATCTGACGAGCAGTACTTC. The genes are TRBV5-4 and TRBJ2-7, with 8 bases identical to TRBD1. J lost 5 bases, V lost 4 bases, and 8 bases had no gene match. The CDR3 is 14 residues long. Germline CDR1 SGHNT, CDR2 YYREEE (reference sequence).

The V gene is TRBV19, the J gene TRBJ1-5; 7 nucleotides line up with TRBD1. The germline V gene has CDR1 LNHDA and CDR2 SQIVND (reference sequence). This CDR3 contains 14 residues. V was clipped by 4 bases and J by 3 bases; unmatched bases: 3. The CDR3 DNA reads TGTGCCAGTAGTAGGACAGGTACCAATCAGCCCCAGCATTTT. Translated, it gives CASSRTGTNQPQHF.

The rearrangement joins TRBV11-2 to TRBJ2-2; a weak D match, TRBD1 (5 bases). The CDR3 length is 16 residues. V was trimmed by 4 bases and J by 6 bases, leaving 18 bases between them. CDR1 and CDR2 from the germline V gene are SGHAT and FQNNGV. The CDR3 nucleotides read TGTGCCAGCAGCTCCCTTATAAAGGGGCGCTCCGGGGAGCTGTTTTTT. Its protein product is CASSSLIKGRSGELFF.

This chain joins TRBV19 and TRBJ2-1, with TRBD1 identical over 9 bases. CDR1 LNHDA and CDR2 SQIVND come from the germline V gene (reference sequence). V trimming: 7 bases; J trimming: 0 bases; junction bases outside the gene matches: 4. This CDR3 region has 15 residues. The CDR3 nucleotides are TGTGCCAGTACTACGACAGGGGGCTCCTACAATGAGCAGTTCTTC. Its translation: CASTTTGGSYNEQFF.

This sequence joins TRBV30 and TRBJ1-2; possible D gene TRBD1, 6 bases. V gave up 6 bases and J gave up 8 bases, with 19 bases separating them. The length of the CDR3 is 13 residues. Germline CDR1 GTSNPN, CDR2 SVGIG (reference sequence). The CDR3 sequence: CACPRGGGEGYTF. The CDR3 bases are TGTGCCTGCCCCCGAGGGGGGGGTGAGGGCTACACCTTC.

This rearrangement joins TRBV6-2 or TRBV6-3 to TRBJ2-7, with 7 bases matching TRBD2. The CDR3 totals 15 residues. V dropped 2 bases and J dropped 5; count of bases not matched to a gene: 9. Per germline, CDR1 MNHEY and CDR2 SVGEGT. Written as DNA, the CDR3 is TGTGCCAGCAGTTACCATCTCGGGAGGTCCCACGAGCAGTACTTC. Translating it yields CASSYHLGRSHEQYF.

The CDR3 loop reads CASSIILVTGDYQPQHF. The DNA for the CDR3 is TGTGCCAGTAGTATTATTTTGGTGACAGGGGATTATCAGCCCCAGCATTTT. This chain joins TRBV19 and TRBJ1-5; 8 bases fit TRBD1. The V segment lost 3 bases and the J segment 5 bases; nucleotides outside the gene matches: 12. This CDR3 comprises 17 residues. Germline CDR1 LNHDA, CDR2 SQIVND (reference sequence). The variable domain in full, with the rest retrieved from reference TRBV19 and TRBJ1-5, is DGGITQSPKYLFRKEGQNVTLSCEQNLNHDAMYWYRQDPGQGLRLIYYSQIVNDFQKGDIAEGYSVSREKKESFPLTVTSAQKNPTAFYLCASSIILVTGDYQPQHFGDGTRLSIL.

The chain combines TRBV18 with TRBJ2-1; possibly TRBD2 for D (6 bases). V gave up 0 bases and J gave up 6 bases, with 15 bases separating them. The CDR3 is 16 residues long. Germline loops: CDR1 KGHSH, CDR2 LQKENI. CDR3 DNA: TGTGCCAGCTCACCACCCGGAGGGTCCCGCGGCAATGAGCAGTTCTTC. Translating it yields CASSPPGGSRGNEQFF.

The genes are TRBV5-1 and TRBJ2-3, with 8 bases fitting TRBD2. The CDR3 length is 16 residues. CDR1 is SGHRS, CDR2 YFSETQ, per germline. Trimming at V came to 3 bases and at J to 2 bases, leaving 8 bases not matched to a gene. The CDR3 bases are TGCGCCAGCAGCTCCATCGGCGGGGGGAACACAGATACGCAGTATTTT. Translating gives CASSSIGGGNTDTQYF.

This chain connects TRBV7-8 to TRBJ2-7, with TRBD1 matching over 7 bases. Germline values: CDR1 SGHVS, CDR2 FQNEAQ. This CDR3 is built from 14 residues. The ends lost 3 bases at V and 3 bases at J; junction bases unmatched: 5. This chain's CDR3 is CASSFGNRGYEQYF. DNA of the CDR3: TGTGCCAGCAGCTTCGGAAACAGGGGCTACGAGCAGTACTTC.

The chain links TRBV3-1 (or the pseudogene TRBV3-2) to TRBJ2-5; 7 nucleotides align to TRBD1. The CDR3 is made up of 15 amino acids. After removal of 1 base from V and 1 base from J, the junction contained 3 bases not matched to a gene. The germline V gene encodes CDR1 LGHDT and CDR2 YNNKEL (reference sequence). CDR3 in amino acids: CASSQGAGGQETQYF. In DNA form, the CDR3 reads TGTGCCAGCAGCCAAGGAGCAGGGGGCCAAGAGACCCAGTACTTC.

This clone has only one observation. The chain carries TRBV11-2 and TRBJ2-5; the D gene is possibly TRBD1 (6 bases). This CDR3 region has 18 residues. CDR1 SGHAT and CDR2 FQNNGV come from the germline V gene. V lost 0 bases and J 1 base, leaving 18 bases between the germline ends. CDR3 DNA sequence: TGTGCCAGCAGCTTAGATCTTAGGGGGAAGGTCGGCCAAGAGACCCAGTACTTC. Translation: CASSLDLRGKVGQETQYF.

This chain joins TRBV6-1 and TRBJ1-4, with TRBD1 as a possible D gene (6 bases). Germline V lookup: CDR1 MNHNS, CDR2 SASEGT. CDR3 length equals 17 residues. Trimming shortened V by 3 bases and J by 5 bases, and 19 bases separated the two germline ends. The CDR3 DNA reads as TGTGCCAGCAGTGACACCCAGGGAGGGGGGTTAAATGAAAAACTGTTTTTT. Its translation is CASSDTQGGGLNEKLFF.

In DNA form, the CDR3 reads TGTGCCAGCAGTAGGGACAGGGGGTCCCTCGAGCAGTACTTC. This encodes CASSRDRGSLEQYF. The gene calls are TRBV5-6 and TRBJ2-7; 11 positions agree with TRBD1. The germline V gene has CDR1 SGHDT and CDR2 YYEEEE. The CDR3 consists of 14 residues. With 5 bases clipped from V and 6 bases from J, the junction kept 7 bases outside the gene matches.

CDR3 nucleotides: TGTGCCACCGCCACACAGGGGGCGTTGGGCTATGGCTACACCTTC. Protein: CATATQGALGYGYTF. V usage is TRBV15 and J usage is TRBJ1-2; TRBD1 aligns across 9 bases. The CDR3 is 15 amino acids. J lost 4 bases, V lost 8 bases, and 11 bases had no gene match. The V gene's germline CDR1 is LNHNV and CDR2 YYDKDF (reference sequence). Full variable domain (rest looked up from reference TRBV15 and TRBJ1-2): DAMVIQNPRYQVTQFGKPVTLSCSQTLNHNVMYWYQQKSSQAPKLLFHYYDKDFNNEADTPDNFQSRRPNTSFCFLDIRSPGLGDTAMYLCATATQGALGYGYTFGSGTRLTVV.

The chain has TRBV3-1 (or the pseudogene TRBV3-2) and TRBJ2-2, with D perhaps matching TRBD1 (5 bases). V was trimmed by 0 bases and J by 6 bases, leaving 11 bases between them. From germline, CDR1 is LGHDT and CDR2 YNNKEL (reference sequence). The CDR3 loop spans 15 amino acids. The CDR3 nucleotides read TGTGCCAGCAGCCAAGAGAGTAGCAGGGCCGGGGAGCTGTTTTTT. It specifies CASSQESSRAGELFF.

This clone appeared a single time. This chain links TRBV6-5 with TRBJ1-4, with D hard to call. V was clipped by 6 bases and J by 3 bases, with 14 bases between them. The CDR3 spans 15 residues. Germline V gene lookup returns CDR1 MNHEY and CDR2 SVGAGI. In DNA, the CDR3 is TGTGCCAGCAGCTTGCTAGCGAGTCCTAATGAAAAACTGTTTTTT. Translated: CASSLLASPNEKLFF.

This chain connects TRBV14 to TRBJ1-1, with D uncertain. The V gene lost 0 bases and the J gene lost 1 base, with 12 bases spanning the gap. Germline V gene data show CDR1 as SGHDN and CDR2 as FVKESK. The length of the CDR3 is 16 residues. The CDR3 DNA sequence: TGTGCCAGCAGCCAAGATGATCCGGGTCGGAACACTGAAGCTTTCTTT. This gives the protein CASSQDDPGRNTEAFF.

The CDR3 coding sequence is TGTGCCAGCAGAATCCTAAGTAGCGGGGGCGACGAGCAGTACTTC. Its protein is CASRILSSGGDEQYF. This chain joins TRBV6-5 and TRBJ2-7; 9 bases are a match to TRBD2. Germline V CDR1 and CDR2: MNHEY, SVGAGI. The V gene end was trimmed by 6 bases and the J gene end by 5 bases; junction bases not matched to a gene: 11. The CDR3 is 15 amino acids.

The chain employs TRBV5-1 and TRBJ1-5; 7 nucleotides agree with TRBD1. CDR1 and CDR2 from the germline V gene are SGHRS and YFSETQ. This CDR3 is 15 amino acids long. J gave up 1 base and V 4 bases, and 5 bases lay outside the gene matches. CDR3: CASSDGTVSNQPQHF. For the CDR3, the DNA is TGCGCCAGCAGCGACGGGACAGTGAGCAATCAGCCCCAGCATTTT.